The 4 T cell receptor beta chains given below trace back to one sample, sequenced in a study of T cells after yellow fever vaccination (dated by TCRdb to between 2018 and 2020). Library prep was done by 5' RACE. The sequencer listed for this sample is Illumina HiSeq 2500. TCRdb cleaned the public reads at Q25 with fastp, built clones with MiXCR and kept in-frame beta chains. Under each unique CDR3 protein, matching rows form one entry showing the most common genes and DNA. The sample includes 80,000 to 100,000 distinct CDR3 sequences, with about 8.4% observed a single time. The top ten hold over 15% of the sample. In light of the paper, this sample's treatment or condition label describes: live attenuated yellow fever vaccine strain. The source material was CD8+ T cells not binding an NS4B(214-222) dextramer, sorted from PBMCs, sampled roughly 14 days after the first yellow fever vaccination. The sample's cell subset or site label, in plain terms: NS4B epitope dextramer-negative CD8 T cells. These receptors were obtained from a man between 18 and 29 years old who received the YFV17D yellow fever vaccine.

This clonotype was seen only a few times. CDR3 sequence: CASSYYGTSYEQYF. CDR3 DNA: TGTGCCAGCAGTTATTACGGGACTTCCTACGAGCAGTACTTC. The chain recombines TRBV6-2 or TRBV6-3 with TRBJ2-7; weak D call: TRBD2 (6 bases). Germline V gene data show CDR1 as MNHEY and CDR2 as SVGEGT. The CDR3 runs to 14 residues. Trimming removed 3 bases from V and 1 base from J, with 10 bases in between.

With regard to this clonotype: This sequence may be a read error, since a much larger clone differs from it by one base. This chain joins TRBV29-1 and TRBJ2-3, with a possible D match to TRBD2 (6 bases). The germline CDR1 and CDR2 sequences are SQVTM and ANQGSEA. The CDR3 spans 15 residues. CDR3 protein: CRVDPSLAITDTQYF. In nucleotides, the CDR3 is TGCAGAGTGGACCCCTCACTAGCCATCACAGATACGCAGTATTTT.

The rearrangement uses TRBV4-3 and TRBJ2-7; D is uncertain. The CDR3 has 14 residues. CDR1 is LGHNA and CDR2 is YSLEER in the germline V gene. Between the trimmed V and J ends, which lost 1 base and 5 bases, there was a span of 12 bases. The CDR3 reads CASSQGIRFHEQYV. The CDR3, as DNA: TGCGCCAGCAGCCAAGGGATCAGGTTCCACGAGCAGTACGTC.

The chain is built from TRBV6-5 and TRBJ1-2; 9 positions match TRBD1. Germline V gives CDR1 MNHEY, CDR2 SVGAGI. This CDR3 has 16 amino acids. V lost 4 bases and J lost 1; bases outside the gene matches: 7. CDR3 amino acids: CASSLLYRGLNYGYTF. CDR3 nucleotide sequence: TGTGCCAGCAGTTTACTCTACAGGGGGCTTAACTATGGCTACACCTTC.